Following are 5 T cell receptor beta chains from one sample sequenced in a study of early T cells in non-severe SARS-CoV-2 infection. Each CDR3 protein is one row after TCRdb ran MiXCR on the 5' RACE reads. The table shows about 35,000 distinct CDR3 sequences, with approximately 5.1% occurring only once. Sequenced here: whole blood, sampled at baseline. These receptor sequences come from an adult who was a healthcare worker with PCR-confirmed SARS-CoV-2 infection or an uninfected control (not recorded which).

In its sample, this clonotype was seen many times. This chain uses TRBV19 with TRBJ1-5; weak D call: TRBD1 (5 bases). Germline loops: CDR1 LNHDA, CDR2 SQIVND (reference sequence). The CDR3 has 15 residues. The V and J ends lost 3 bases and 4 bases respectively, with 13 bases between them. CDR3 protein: CASSITRAANQPQHF. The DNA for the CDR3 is TGTGCCAGTAGTATCACCAGGGCGGCTAATCAGCCCCAGCATTTT. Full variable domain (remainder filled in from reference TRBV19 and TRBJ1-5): DGGITQSPKYLFRKEGQNVTLSCEQNLNHDAMYWYRQDPGQGLRLIYYSQIVNDFQKGDIAEGYSVSREKKESFPLTVTSAQKNPTAFYLCASSITRAANQPQHFGDGTRLSIL.

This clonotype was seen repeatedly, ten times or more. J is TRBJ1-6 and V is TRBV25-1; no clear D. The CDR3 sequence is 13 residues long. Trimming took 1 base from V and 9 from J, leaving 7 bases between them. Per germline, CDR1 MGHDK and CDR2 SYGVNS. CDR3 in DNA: TGTGCCAGCAGTGAATCCTCTATTTCACCCCTCCACTTT. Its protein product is CASSESSISPLHF.

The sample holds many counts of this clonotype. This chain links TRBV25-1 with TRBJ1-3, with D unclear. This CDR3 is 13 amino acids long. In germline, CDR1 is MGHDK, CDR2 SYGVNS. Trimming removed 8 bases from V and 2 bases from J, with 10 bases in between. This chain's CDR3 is CASVASTGNTIYF. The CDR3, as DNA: TGTGCCAGCGTGGCCTCAACTGGAAACACCATATATTTT.

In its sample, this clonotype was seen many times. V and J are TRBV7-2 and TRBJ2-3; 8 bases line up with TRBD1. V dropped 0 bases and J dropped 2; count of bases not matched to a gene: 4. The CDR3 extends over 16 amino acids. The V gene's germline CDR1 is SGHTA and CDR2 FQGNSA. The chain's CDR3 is CASSLAATGATDTQYF. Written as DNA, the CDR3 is TGTGCCAGCAGCTTAGCCGCGACAGGGGCCACAGATACGCAGTATTTT.

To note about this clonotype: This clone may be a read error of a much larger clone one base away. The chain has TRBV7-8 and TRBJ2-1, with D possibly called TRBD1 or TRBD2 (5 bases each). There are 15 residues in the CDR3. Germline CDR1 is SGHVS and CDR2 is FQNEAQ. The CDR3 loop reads CASSLYRRKYIEQFF. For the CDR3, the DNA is TGTGCCAGCAGCCTATACAGGAGGAAATACATTGAGCAGTTCTTC.